Reported below is one T cell receptor (beta chain). Its matching antigen is unknown. Selected pancreatic ductal adenocarcinoma patients had undergone surgery without neoadjuvant therapy. The data originate from a study of T cells in pancreatic ductal adenocarcinoma. The data were produced by immunoSEQ multiplex PCR, yet TCRdb's version contains in-frame clones alone and is incomplete. The sample contains almost 5,500 clones, roughly 76% of which appear only once. Germline V lookup: CDR1 MGHRA, CDR2 YSYEKL. Trimming left V 0 bases short and J 5 bases short, with 11 bases between. The CDR3 extends over 15 amino acids. Study observations and caveats: Results skew toward the minority of patients with early-stage disease. Tumors hold more CD45RO+ effector T cells, which may bias toward lower diversity. Tumor and blood clonality did not differ significantly, about 0.11 versus 0.072. Tumor samples had fewer productive templates and approximately 8-fold fewer unique clonotypes than blood.

The chain combines TRBV4-1 with TRBJ1-5; perhaps TRBD1 as D (5 bases). The TCR originated in a human donor with pancreatic ductal adenocarcinoma. Input material: pancreatic tumor tissue. CDR3 loop: CASSQDGRGYQPQHF. The CDR3 bases are TGCGCCAGCAGCCAAGACGGACGGGGGTATCAGCCCCAGCATTTT.